The 30 T cell receptor beta chains listed next were all sequenced from one sample in a study of CD8 T cells in Susac syndrome. Roughly 0.45 to 1 ug RNA was reverse transcribed with random hexamers. From the immunoSEQ multiplex PCR reads, TCRdb called clonotypes with MiXCR, one entry per CDR3 protein. The data contain 80,000 or so distinct CDR3 sequences, about 96% of them singletons. Sequenced input: CD8+ T cells from PBMCs. These receptors were collected from a human donor with Susac syndrome.

The genes are TRBV29-1 and TRBJ1-2; D remains unclear. Germline V gene sequence: CDR1 SQVTM, CDR2 ANQGSEA. Trimming removed 0 bases at V and 8 bases at J, with 7 bases between. This CDR3 is 11 amino acids long. The CDR3 coding sequence is TGCAGCGTTGAAGATCGAGAAGGCTACACCTTC. This codes for CSVEDREGYTF.

The V call is TRBV9, the J call TRBJ2-5; D might be TRBD1 or TRBD2, each matching 5 bases. The CDR3 contains 15 residues. V was pared by 2 bases and J by 1 base, with 12 bases between. Per germline, CDR1 SGDLS and CDR2 YYNGEE. The CDR3 DNA reads TGTGCCAGCAGCGTGTCTTGGGGGACCCAAGAGACCCAGTACTTC. Its translation is CASSVSWGTQETQYF.

This sequence joins TRBV13 and TRBJ2-1, with TRBD2 matching over 10 bases. The V gene's germline CDR1 is PRHDT and CDR2 FYEKMQ (reference sequence). There are 15 residues in the CDR3. The J segment lost 7 bases and the V segment lost 5 bases, leaving 8 bases of the junction unmatched. CDR3 in DNA: TGTGCCAGCAGCCCAAGCGGGAGGGCCTGGAATGAGCAGTTCTTC. Protein sequence: CASSPSGRAWNEQFF.

The chain couples TRBV6-1 to TRBJ2-7; D is perhaps TRBD1 (6 bases). The ends were cut back, 7 bases at V and 2 bases at J, with 18 bases in the middle. Germline V CDR1 and CDR2: MNHNS, SASEGT. CDR3 length: 15 amino acids. The CDR3 reads CASTRLRPGAYEQYF. The CDR3 DNA follows: TGTGCCAGCACAAGGCTCCGGCCAGGGGCCTACGAGCAGTACTTC.

The V and J genes are TRBV4-3 and TRBJ1-1; D not certain. Trimming left V 0 bases short and J 7 bases short, with 9 bases between. Germline CDR1 reads LGHNA; CDR2 reads YSLEER. The CDR3 consists of 13 residues. This chain's CDR3 is CASSQDSDGEAFF. The CDR3, as DNA: TGCGCCAGCAGCCAAGATTCGGACGGTGAAGCTTTCTTT.

V is TRBV23-1 and J is TRBJ1-1; D uncertain. TRBV23-1 is sorted into the ORF group, with uncertain function. This CDR3 contains 12 residues. V dropped 6 bases and J dropped 6 bases, with 11 bases sitting between them. The CDR3 here is CASRQQRSEAFF. The CDR3 DNA sequence: TGCGCCAGCAGGCAACAACGGTCTGAAGCTTTCTTT.

In this sample, this clonotype turned up once. The chain uses TRBV29-1 and TRBJ1-2; no firm D call. Germline lookup yields CDR1 SQVTM and CDR2 ANQGSEA. Deletions cut 0 bases from V and 8 bases from J, with 13 bases between. This CDR3 spans 13 amino acids. The CDR3 region has the DNA TGCAGCGTTGAAGATCGGCAGCCTATGGGCTACACCTTC. Translation gives CSVEDRQPMGYTF.

This sequence joins TRBV30 and TRBJ2-7; D tentatively fits TRBD1 or TRBD2 (6 bases each). The CDR3 sequence is 13 residues long. The germline V and J ends were trimmed by 4 bases and 2 bases, with 12 bases remaining between them. Germline loops: CDR1 GTSNPN, CDR2 SVGIG (reference sequence). CDR3 region: CAWTVRGAYEQYF. CDR3 DNA sequence: TGTGCCTGGACCGTAAGGGGGGCCTACGAGCAGTACTTC.

The count of this clonotype is one. The J gene is TRBJ2-4, the V gene TRBV4-1, with D unresolved. Germline assignment: CDR1 MGHRA and CDR2 YSYEKL. CDR3 length: 12 amino acids. Trimming cost V 0 bases and J 8 bases, with 5 bases left between them. The CDR3 here is CASSQDLDIQYF. DNA of the CDR3: TGCGCCAGCAGCCAAGATCTAGACATTCAGTACTTC.

The gene calls are TRBV6-5 and TRBJ2-7; 10 bases are a match to TRBD1. After removal of 5 bases from V and 4 bases from J, the junction contained 5 bases not matched to a gene. Germline CDR1 MNHEY, CDR2 SVGAGI. This CDR3 contains 14 residues. The CDR3 bases are TGTGCCAGCAGTCCCGGGACAGGGGAGTACGAGCAGTACGTC. It is translated as CASSPGTGEYEQYV.

This chain links TRBV4-3 with TRBJ1-1; no reliable D call. V was shortened by 3 bases and J by 7 bases, with 15 bases between the two germline ends. Germline assignment: CDR1 LGHNA and CDR2 YSLEER. The CDR3 consists of 14 residues. DNA for the CDR3: TGCGCCAGCAGCCACCTCGGCTCTCTTGGTGAAGCTTTCTTT. Translation: CASSHLGSLGEAFF.

The gene calls are TRBV20-1 and TRBJ2-7; TRBD2 aligns across 9 bases. V shed 4 bases and J 2 bases; nucleotides not matched to a gene: 6. The CDR3 has 14 residues. The germline gives CDR1 DFQATT, CDR2 SNEGSKA (reference sequence). The CDR3 region has the DNA TGCAGTGCTATCCACCAGCGGGAGGCCTACGAGCAGTACTTC. Its protein is CSAIHQREAYEQYF.

The chain employs TRBV7-3 and TRBJ2-1; 11 positions match TRBD2. The germline V gene encodes CDR1 SGHTA and CDR2 FQGTGA. With V trimmed by 5 bases and J by 6 bases, 6 bases remained unmatched. This CDR3 contains 15 residues. DNA of the CDR3: TGTGCCAGCAGCGAGGCCGGGACTAGCGGCAATGAGCAGTTCTTC. This codes for CASSEAGTSGNEQFF.

V and J are TRBV27 and TRBJ1-2; no firm D call. Germline loops: CDR1 MNHEY, CDR2 SMNVEV (reference sequence). The CDR3 length is 13 residues. Trimming pared 5 bases from V and 8 bases from J, leaving 15 bases between. The CDR3: CASSPDVLRGYTF. DNA for the CDR3: TGTGCCAGCAGTCCGGACGTCTTAAGAGGCTACACCTTC.

The genes are TRBV5-1 and TRBJ1-5; no definite D call. V was shortened by 4 bases and J by 5 bases, with 10 bases between the two germline ends. Germline lookup yields CDR1 SGHRS and CDR2 YFSETQ. The CDR3 has 13 residues. The CDR3 loop is CASSVDGDQPQHF. The CDR3, as DNA: TGCGCCAGCAGCGTGGACGGGGATCAGCCCCAGCATTTT.

V is TRBV13 and J is TRBJ2-3, with D hard to call. Trimming stripped 4 bases from V and 6 bases from J, with 11 bases between. This CDR3 comprises 13 residues. Germline values: CDR1 PRHDT, CDR2 FYEKMQ (reference sequence). CDR3 loop: CASSSSGADTQYF. Here the CDR3 DNA reads TGTGCCAGCAGCTCATCGGGCGCCGATACGCAGTATTTT.

The rearrangement uses TRBV4-1 and TRBJ2-3; no definite D call. The germline V and J ends were trimmed by 3 bases and 0 bases, with 13 bases remaining between them. The CDR3 loop spans 16 amino acids. In germline, CDR1 is MGHRA, CDR2 YSYEKL. The CDR3 coding sequence is TGCGCCAGCAGCCACGCTGCGGAGACTAGCACAGATACGCAGTATTTT. As protein: CASSHAAETSTDTQYF.

Here the CDR3 DNA reads TGTGCCAGCAGTTACGTTTCTAGCGGGGACAATGAGCAGTTCTTC. Translated, it gives CASSYVSSGDNEQFF. The chain has TRBV6-6 and TRBJ2-1; 9 bases map to TRBD2. Germline trimming cut 2 bases from V and 5 bases from J; bases unmatched to any gene: 4. Germline CDR1 is MNHNY and CDR2 is SVGAGI (reference sequence). The CDR3 length is 15 residues.

V is TRBV30 and J is TRBJ1-2; the D is unclear. Germline V lookup: CDR1 GTSNPN, CDR2 SVGIG (reference sequence). The V end lost 6 bases, the J end lost 1 base, and 18 bases lay between the germline ends. The CDR3 is 15 amino acids. The CDR3 sequence is CACPPQQSINYGYTF. CDR3 sequence (DNA): TGTGCCTGCCCCCCGCAACAGAGTATTAACTATGGCTACACCTTC.

V gene TRBV6-4 combines with J gene TRBJ2-1; D perhaps matches TRBD1 (5 bases). Germline assignment: CDR1 MRHNA and CDR2 SNTAGT. Trimming pared 3 bases from V and 12 bases from J, leaving 12 bases between. CDR3 length: 12 amino acids. DNA of the CDR3: TGTGCCAGCAGTGATCAGGGTTCGGGGCAGTTCTTC. Its translation: CASSDQGSGQFF.

The J gene is TRBJ2-1, the V gene TRBV5-6; 8 bases agree with TRBD1. The J segment lost 6 bases and the V segment lost 4 bases, leaving 9 bases of the junction unmatched. The V gene's germline CDR1 is SGHDT and CDR2 YYEEEE. This CDR3 has 15 residues. DNA of the CDR3: TGTGCCAGCAGCACGCCGACAGGGGATCGCAATGAGCAGTTCTTC. This sequence encodes CASSTPTGDRNEQFF.

The V gene is TRBV27, the J gene TRBJ1-2; D unresolved. The CDR3 spans 13 residues. V was trimmed by 5 bases and J by 8 bases, leaving 15 bases between them. Germline lookup yields CDR1 MNHEY and CDR2 SMNVEV (reference sequence). The DNA of the CDR3 is TGTGCCAGCAGTCATCCCGCCGATGGCGGCTACACCTTC. It encodes CASSHPADGGYTF.

This chain links TRBV4-1 with TRBJ2-3; D is perhaps TRBD2 (6 bases). This CDR3 contains 16 residues. The ends were cut back, 0 bases at V and 0 bases at J, with 10 bases in the middle. Germline V gives CDR1 MGHRA, CDR2 YSYEKL. The CDR3 DNA sequence: TGCGCCAGCAGCCAAGATCAGAGCGGGAGCACAGATACGCAGTATTTT. Encoded protein: CASSQDQSGSTDTQYF.

The rearrangement links TRBV9 to TRBJ2-2; either TRBD1 or TRBD2 may supply D (6 bases each). The germline V gene encodes CDR1 SGDLS and CDR2 YYNGEE. Between the trimmed V and J ends, which lost 0 bases and 0 bases, there was a span of 15 bases. CDR3 length equals 18 residues. Here the CDR3 DNA reads TGTGCCAGCAGCGTAGAAGGGGGGTCATCCGCGAACACCGGGGAGCTGTTTTTT. Translated, it gives CASSVEGGSSANTGELFF.

This clonotype was counted a single time. The rearrangement joins TRBV7-9 to TRBJ1-6, with unresolved D. The CDR3 loop spans 12 amino acids. The ends were cut back, 6 bases at V and 3 bases at J, with 3 bases in the middle. CDR1 and CDR2 (germline): SEHNR, FQNEAQ (reference sequence). This CDR3 reads CASRDYNSPLHF. The CDR3 nucleotides read TGTGCCAGCAGGGACTATAATTCACCCCTCCACTTT.

The CDR3: CSARGVGEGHEAFF. CDR3 DNA: TGCAGTGCTAGAGGGGTAGGGGAAGGTCATGAAGCTTTCTTT. The rearrangement joins TRBV20-1 to TRBJ1-1, with D maybe TRBD1 (5 bases). There are 14 residues in the CDR3. Germline lookup yields CDR1 DFQATT and CDR2 SNEGSKA (reference sequence). The V end lost 1 base, the J end lost 7 bases, and 16 bases lay between the germline ends.

The chain uses TRBV7-9 and TRBJ2-7; no firm D call. CDR3 length: 15 amino acids. Trimming left V 1 base short and J 4 bases short, with 14 bases between. CDR1 is SEHNR, CDR2 FQNEAQ, per germline (reference sequence). The CDR3: CASSLGGVAPYEQYF. For the CDR3, the DNA is TGTGCCAGCAGCTTAGGTGGGGTGGCACCTTACGAGCAGTACTTC.

The chain links TRBV6-5 to TRBJ2-5; 7 nucleotides agree with TRBD1. Germline CDR1 MNHEY, CDR2 SVGAGI. The CDR3 loop spans 13 amino acids. The J segment lost 6 bases and the V segment lost 5 bases, leaving 6 bases of the junction unmatched. The CDR3 DNA is TGTGCCAGCAGTATTGACAGGGTGAAGACCCAGTACTTC. Its protein product is CASSIDRVKTQYF.

This rearrangement joins TRBV30 to TRBJ2-1; D unclear. Trimming took off 1 base at V and 4 bases at J, with 2 bases between the two ends. The V gene's germline CDR1 is GTSNPN and CDR2 SVGIG (reference sequence). CDR3 size: 11 residues. The CDR3 spells CAWSGYNEQFF. The CDR3 DNA is TGTGCCTGGAGTGGGTACAATGAGCAGTTCTTC.

The chain links TRBV4-3 to TRBJ1-4; a possible D gene is TRBD1 (5 bases). This CDR3 comprises 18 residues. V lost 0 bases and J lost 5, with 19 bases in between. The germline V gene encodes CDR1 LGHNA and CDR2 YSLEER. CDR3 residues: CASSQDVAGYVGNEKLFF. CDR3 DNA sequence: TGCGCCAGCAGCCAAGATGTAGCAGGGTACGTCGGCAATGAAAAACTGTTTTTT.